This T cell receptor beta chain was sequenced in a study of blood T cell repertoires in COVID-19 (TCRdb year 2020). For context, the study as a whole: The collaborator samples originated in the United States, Italy and Spain and spanned the acute and convalescent phases of COVID-19. Samples came from the ongoing ImmuneRACE study (first 160 participants) plus 1,254 subjects from 6 global collaborators. Subjects who had been exposed to COVID-19, were actively infected with it, or had recovered from it provided the deeply sampled blood TCRbeta repertoires that made up the dataset. The repertoires were made available in a free public database intended to serve as a resource for research on the immune response to SARS-CoV-2. Where available, HLA class I and class II types were obtained from metadata supplied by the sample provider rather than from assay-based typing. A de-identified subject ID, COVID-19 status, age in years and sex were almost always included in the sample metadata. The material from the prospective study consisted of cDNA or gDNA derived from T cells, B-cell-depleted T cells, or PBMCs. Overall study results and their limits: How much clinical and demographic metadata was included differed by source and by participant, and the metadata was provided uncurated.

The immunoSEQ Assay, a bias-controlled multiplex PCR, was used to amplify TCRbeta CDR3 regions from genomic DNA. Turning to the authors' computational methods: Nucleated cell counts per sample were estimated from amplification of reference gene primers within the assay. To quantify the absolute abundance of each unique TCRbeta CDR3 rearrangement, sequence reads were collapsed and filtered. For each sample, productive Simpson clonality was calculated as the square root of Simpson's diversity index across productive rearrangements. TCRdb provides this immuneACCESS table in a form limited to in-frame rearrangements. Some clones are lacking; in checked studies, under half of them reflect an unresolved V gene, and why the rest are absent is not known. For V, J and clone size, that table is used; D and trimming come from the DNA. For this sample the table gives a few hundred thousand clones, of which around 84% were detected only once. Roughly 1.4% of the sample belongs to the ten largest clones.

Comments on this clone: What this receptor recognizes is not known. Per-nucleotide qualities are absent, and no much larger clonotype sits a single base away.

Samples from volunteer blood donors who had recovered from COVID-19 were contributed by a second Seattle source. Collaborating institutions collected whole blood in K2EDTA tubes following their own protocols. Collaborator samples were shipped for TCRbeta analysis as frozen whole blood, isolated PBMCs, or DNA extracted from either sample type. Sample: peripheral blood. The sequence was collected from a woman in her 40s who had recovered from COVID-19.

The CDR3 protein sequence reads: CASSLGPSPDEQYF. In nucleotide form, the sequence is TGTGCCAGCAGCTTAGGTCCGAGCCCGGACGAGCAGTACTTC. The rearrangement combines TRBV7-2 with TRBJ2-7; the D gene lacks a confident call. CDR1 and CDR2, per the germline V gene, are SGHTA and FQGNSA. Trimming takes 1 base from V and 5 bases from J, and the germline ends sit 12 bases apart. Its CDR3 holds 14 amino acids, cysteine through phenylalanine. Only the CDR3 DNA is retained, 42 bases long and in frame from the first base.